The present TCR beta chain was sequenced within a study of CD8+ T cells in alopecia areata. Overall study: Patients in the treated group were given tofacitinib by mouth, 5 to 10 mg twice a day.

Trimming shortened V by 2 bases and J by 2 bases, and 6 bases separated the two germline ends. Per the germline V gene, CDR1 is SGHTA and CDR2 is FQGTGA. The CDR3 has 13 amino acids. The authors extracted RNA and reverse transcribed it into cDNA as the sequencing template. The assay was immunoSEQ multiplex PCR, and TCRdb's table has in-frame clones only and misses some. The sample yields about 110,000 clones, around 50% seen once. The treatment denotes: oral pan-JAK inhibitor, 5-10 mg twice daily. Overall study findings and caveats: TCRs were shared less clearly across patients than in mice, possibly for HLA-related reasons.

This clone came up a few times. Its matching antigen is unknown. The TCR comes from a human donor with alopecia areata. The J gene is TRBJ1-2, the V gene TRBV7-3; D not resolved. The sample here was CD8+ T cells sorted from blood, taken at week 24, from a patient treated with tofacitinib. The CDR3 loop is CASSLGQNYGYTF. CDR3 nucleotides: TGTGCCAGCAGCTTAGGGCAGAACTATGGCTACACCTTC.